Below are 19 T cell receptor beta chains sequenced from a single sample in a study of T cells in Graves' hyperthyroidism and ophthalmopathy. Amplification of TCR beta CDR3 regions was performed using RNA transcripts as template. When the TCR CDR3 underwent first-round RT-PCR, the HTBI primer set was used. TCRdb reanalysed the multiplex PCR reads using MiXCR and keeps one entry per CDR3 protein. This table has approximately 560,000 distinct CDR3 sequences, about 45% appearing once. Sequenced input: peripheral blood or thyroid tissue (not recorded which). These receptors were collected from a young woman with Graves' hyperthyroidism.

This clonotype was seen just once. This rearrangement joins TRBV29-1 to TRBJ2-5, with D possibly matching TRBD2 (6 bases). CDR1 is SQVTM and CDR2 is ANQGSEA in the germline V gene. With 7 bases removed from V and 9 bases from J, the gap between germline ends came to 15 bases. This CDR3 comprises 11 residues. The CDR3 here is CSAGGNQPQYF. The CDR3, as DNA: TGCAGCGCTGGGGGGAATCAGCCCCAGTACTTC.

In this sample, this clonotype turned up a few times. The rearrangement joins TRBV19 to TRBJ2-7; D is perhaps TRBD2 (5 bases). This CDR3 comprises 13 residues. CDR1 is LNHDA, CDR2 SQIVND, per germline (reference sequence). Trimming left V 6 bases short and J 7 bases short, with 16 bases between. The CDR3, as DNA: TGTGCCAGTAGCCTAGGACTCGGCTGGGAGCAGTACTTC. This codes for CASSLGLGWEQYF.

This clonotype was found a few times. This chain connects TRBV7-9 to TRBJ1-1; no firm D call. Germline values: CDR1 SEHNR, CDR2 FQNEAQ (reference sequence). The CDR3 runs 15 residues. V was shortened by 3 bases and J by 7 bases, with 18 bases between the two germline ends. For the CDR3, the DNA is TGTGCCAGCAGCTTGGCCATGAGGAGCGCTAATGAAGCTTTCTTT. Amino acids: CASSLAMRSANEAFF.

This chain uses TRBV2 with TRBJ1-3, with TRBD1 matching 9 bases. Trimming took 9 bases from V and 0 from J; bases not matched to a gene: 12. Germline V CDR1 and CDR2: SNHLY, FYNNEI. CDR3 length equals 17 residues. The CDR3 nucleotides read TGTGCCAGTGAAGGGACAGGGCCACTTCTCTCTGGAAACACCATATATTTT. This translates into CASEGTGPLLSGNTIYF.

At least ten counts were recorded for this clonotype. The junction departs from the called germline gene at one end, perhaps through a read error. The chain couples TRBV29-1 to TRBJ1-2; D might be TRBD1 (6 bases). Germline-derived CDR1 and CDR2 are SQVTM and ANQGSEA. This CDR3 has 12 amino acids. The CDR3 region is CSVEVPGGGFVF. The CDR3, as DNA: TGCAGCGTTGAAGTCCCTGGAGGGGGATTTGTCTTC.

To note about this clonotype: Compared with germline, one end of the junction differs, possibly owing to a read error. This rearrangement joins TRBV12-3 or TRBV12-4 to TRBJ1-1; D call uncertain. The CDR3 is 14 residues long. CDR3 loop: CASRRMDRNTETFF. For the CDR3, the DNA is TGTGCCAGCAGACGAATGGATCGGAACACTGAAACTTTCTTT.

The sample holds many counts of this clonotype. CDR3 DNA: TGTGCCAGCAGCGTAGAGGCAGGAATCTCCACTGAAGCTTTCTTT. It yields the protein CASSVEAGISTEAFF. This chain connects TRBV9 to TRBJ1-1; D gene uncertain. Germline CDR1 is SGDLS and CDR2 is YYNGEE. The V gene lost 0 bases and the J gene lost 4 bases, with 13 bases spanning the gap. The CDR3 totals 15 residues.

V usage is TRBV7-9 and J usage is TRBJ1-2; 7 nucleotides agree with TRBD1. Germline loops: CDR1 SEHNR, CDR2 FQNEAQ (reference sequence). V shed 1 base and J 0 bases; nucleotides not matched to a gene: 11. The CDR3 loop spans 18 amino acids. The CDR3 DNA reads as TGTGCCAGCAGCTTAGGCGGGAGCGAGGGGGCGGCTAACTATGGCTACACCTTC. Translating it yields CASSLGGSEGAANYGYTF.

This clonotype came up many times. The chain employs TRBV2 and TRBJ2-5, with TRBD2 matching 10 bases. J was trimmed by 2 bases and V by 4 bases; bases with no gene match: 1. Germline lookup yields CDR1 SNHLY and CDR2 FYNNEI. This CDR3 is 14 amino acids long. In nucleotides, the CDR3 is TGTGCCAGCAGTGTACTAGCGGGACAAGAGACCCAGTACTTC. This sequence encodes CASSVLAGQETQYF.

The chain combines TRBV29-1 with TRBJ2-5, with 7 bases aligning to TRBD1. The V gene end was trimmed by 6 bases and the J gene end by 5 bases; junction bases not matched to a gene: 6. The CDR3 consists of 12 residues. CDR1 and CDR2 (germline): SQVTM, ANQGSEA. This CDR3 reads CSVPTGAETQYF. Written as DNA, the CDR3 is TGCAGCGTGCCCACAGGGGCCGAGACCCAGTACTTC. Variable domain in full (rest from reference TRBV29-1 and TRBJ2-5): SAVISQKPSRDICQRGTSLTIQCQVDSQVTMMFWYRQQPGQSLTLIATANQGSEATYESGFVIDKFPISRPNLTFSTLTVSNMSPEDSSIYLCSVPTGAETQYFGPGTRLLVL.

This clonotype was observed a few times. The CDR3 is CASTLPSPRNTEAFF. In nucleotides, the CDR3 is TGTGCCAGTACCCTGCCTTCGCCAAGAAACACTGAAGCTTTCTTT. The rearrangement uses TRBV19 and TRBJ1-1; D call uncertain. Looked up from germline, CDR1 is LNHDA and CDR2 is SQIVND (reference sequence). V was shortened by 7 bases and J by 2 bases, with 17 bases between the two germline ends. The CDR3 is made up of 15 amino acids.

As concerns this clonotype: A much larger clone lies one base from this, so it may be a read error. V and J are TRBV29-1 and TRBJ1-1; D is ambiguous. V lost 4 bases and J lost 1, with 16 bases in between. The germline V gene has CDR1 SQVTM and CDR2 ANQGSEA. The CDR3 has 15 residues. Here the CDR3 reads CSVVPQTWANTEAFF. The CDR3 nucleotides read TGCAGCGTTGTACCGCAGACCTGGGCGAACACTGAAGCTTTCTTT.

The chain combines TRBV12-5 with TRBJ2-7; possibly TRBD1 for D (5 bases). Germline lookup yields CDR1 LGHNT and CDR2 FRNRAP. V was cut by 6 bases and J by 5 bases, with 11 bases left in between. The CDR3 sequence is 12 residues long. The chain's CDR3 is CASGWGLDEQYF. Written as DNA, the CDR3 is TGTGCTAGTGGCTGGGGCCTAGACGAGCAGTACTTC.

Ten or more counts support this clonotype. The V call is TRBV7-2, the J call TRBJ1-5, with D maybe TRBD1 (5 bases). The CDR3 extends over 13 amino acids. CDR1 is SGHTA and CDR2 is FQGNSA in the germline V gene. The V end lost 4 bases, the J end lost 7 bases, and 11 bases lay between the germline ends. CDR3 nucleotide sequence: TGTGCCAGCAGCTCTAGTAACAGGCAGCCCCAGCATTTT. Translation: CASSSSNRQPQHF.

The count of this clonotype is one. The rearrangement joins TRBV7-8 to TRBJ2-7; D ambiguous. Trimming shortened V by 1 base and J by 7 bases, and 11 bases separated the two germline ends. Germline-derived CDR1 and CDR2 are SGHVS and FQNEAQ. The CDR3 is 13 residues long. CDR3 sequence: CASSLERAREQYF. The CDR3 region has the DNA TGTGCCAGCAGCTTAGAAAGGGCGAGGGAGCAGTACTTC.

The chain is built from TRBV2 and TRBJ1-6, with TRBD1 as a possible D gene (6 bases). The V end was cut by 5 bases, the J end by 10 bases, with 12 bases between. Germline assignment: CDR1 SNHLY and CDR2 FYNNEI. CDR3 length equals 13 residues. In DNA, the CDR3 is TGTGCCAGCAGTATGGGGGCGAGGTCACCCCTCCACTTT. It specifies CASSMGARSPLHF.

This clonotype was observed at least ten times. The V gene is TRBV19, the J gene TRBJ2-5; tentatively, D is TRBD2 (5 bases). V lost 1 base and J lost 5, with 8 bases in between. CDR1 is LNHDA, CDR2 SQIVND, per germline (reference sequence). The CDR3 extends over 13 amino acids. The chain's CDR3 is CASSIGERETQYF. As DNA, the CDR3 is TGTGCCAGTAGTATAGGAGAGCGGGAGACCCAGTACTTC.

This chain links TRBV5-1 with TRBJ2-2; D ambiguous. Trimming cost V 4 bases and J 6 bases, with 10 bases left between them. The V gene's germline CDR1 is SGHRS and CDR2 YFSETQ. This CDR3 is 13 amino acids long. In nucleotides, the CDR3 is TGCGCCAGCAGCCCGGAGCCGGCCGGGGAGCTGTTTTTT. Translating it yields CASSPEPAGELFF.

This clonotype was seen at least ten times. V usage is TRBV24-1 and J usage is TRBJ1-5, with D unresolved. V lost 5 bases, J lost 3 bases, and 7 bases lay in between. Per the germline V gene, CDR1 is KGHDR and CDR2 is SFDVKD. This CDR3 spans 13 amino acids. The CDR3 spells CATSAGYNQPQHF. The CDR3 bases are TGTGCCACCAGTGCCGGATACAATCAGCCCCAGCATTTT.